The T cell receptor (beta chain) under discussion was sequenced for a study of T-cell reconstitution after alpha-beta-depleted transplantation in children (dated by TCRdb to 2016 to 2017). About the investigation overall: Using TCR repertoire profiling, the study quantitatively followed how T-cell immune reconstitution unfolded in children after TCRalphabeta/CD19-depleted allogeneic hematopoietic cell transplantation. Findings and caveats that apply to the study as a whole: In some patients, the high TCRbeta diversity seen at day 60 was put down to recipient T cells and intrathymic progenitors that had survived conditioning. The apparently early recovery of alphabetaT-cell counts about two months after transplant reportedly depended on only several hundred rapidly expanded clones that came from non-depleted graft cells. Hyperexpanded clone frequencies declined over subsequent months; after one year, T-cell counts and TCRbeta diversity were mostly attributed to newly produced T cells.

Library preparation used PCR. For sequencing, an Illumina HiSeq 2500 was employed. TCR libraries were prepared with molecular barcoding, using unique molecular identifiers to normalize TCRbeta repertoire quantification. TCRdb reran the public reads through fastp at Q25 and MiXCR, keeping productive beta chains. Rows matching on CDR3 protein sequence are summarized as one entry with the most common DNA and genes. For this sample the table gives about 27,000 distinct CDR3 sequences, of which 18% were detected only once. The top ten clonotypes cover around 35% of the sample. Taken with the paper, the label for time point translates to: day 60 (about 2 months) after transplantation. The treatment or condition label, read with the paper, signifies: allogeneic hematopoietic cell transplantation with graft depleted of TCRalphabeta T cells and CD19 B cells. The children who served as transplant recipients had been given grafts of TCRalphabeta/CD19-depleted allogeneic hematopoietic cells.

CDR1 and CDR2 (SGHAT, FQNNGV) derive from the germline V gene. Inclusive of the bounding cysteine and phenylalanine, the CDR3 is 14 residues long. Only CDR3 DNA is held: 42 bases, read in frame from base 1. V loses 4 bases of germline sequence and J loses 3 bases, and the interval between the two ends is 10 bases. This clonotype was counted only a few times. Its antigen has not been determined. No base-level quality is on record; no much larger clone is a single base apart. The source is a male patient aged 2-15 years who had a stem cell transplant for acute lymphoblastic leukemia, so the T cells may come from the graft donor. The chain is assembled from TRBV11-2 and TRBJ2-1; the D segment could be TRBD2, given 6 matching bases. The material was PBMCs, mostly from graft donor cells, obtained 60 days after TCRalphabeta/CD19-depleted stem cell transplant. The DNA sequence reads TGTGCCAGCAGCTCGCCGACTAGCTACAATGAGCAGTTCTTC. Its product reads: CASSSPTSYNEQFF. The entire variable domain, with the stretches around the CDR3 drawn from the reference TRBV11-2 and TRBJ2-1 proteins, is EAGVAQSPRYKIIEKRQSVAFWCNPISGHATLYWYQQILGQGPKLLIQFQNNGVVDDSQLPKDRFSAERLKGVDSTLKIQPAKLEDSAVYLCASSSPTSYNEQFFGPGTRLTVL.